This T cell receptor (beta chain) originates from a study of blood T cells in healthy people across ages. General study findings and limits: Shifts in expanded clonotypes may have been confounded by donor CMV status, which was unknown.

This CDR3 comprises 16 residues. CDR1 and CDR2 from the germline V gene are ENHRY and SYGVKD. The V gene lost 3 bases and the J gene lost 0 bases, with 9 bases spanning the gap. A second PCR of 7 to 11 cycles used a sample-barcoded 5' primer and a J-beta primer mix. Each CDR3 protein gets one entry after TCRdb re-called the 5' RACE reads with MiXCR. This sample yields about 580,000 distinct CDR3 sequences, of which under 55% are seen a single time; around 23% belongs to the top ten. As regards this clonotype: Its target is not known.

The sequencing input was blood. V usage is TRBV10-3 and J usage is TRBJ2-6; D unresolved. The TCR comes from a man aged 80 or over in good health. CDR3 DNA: TGTGCCATCAGTGATCATCTGGGCTCTGGGGCCAACGTCCTGACTTTC. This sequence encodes CAISDHLGSGANVLTF.